This T cell receptor (beta chain) is drawn from a study of T cell responses to AZD1222 COVID-19 vaccine. General study points: The peak T cell response came first, and repertoires were sampled only after it. At baseline, seropositivity was found in only a handful of AZD1222 recipients.

V lost 4 bases and J lost 2; bases outside the gene matches: 2. This CDR3 contains 16 residues. Germline CDR1 reads LGHNA; CDR2 reads YSLEER. Assay: immunoSEQ multiplex PCR; the TCRdb copy retains only in-frame clones and omits some. The sample holds fewer than 120,000 clones, roughly four fifths seen once. Regarding this clone: Its antigen is unknown.

The V and J genes are TRBV4-3 and TRBJ2-1, with 13 nucleotides matching TRBD2. The sequence was obtained from an adult in good health. The specimen was peripheral blood, collected on day 0 of AZD1222 vaccination. The CDR3 is CASSPGTSGTYNEQFF. CDR3 DNA sequence: TGCGCCAGCAGCCCTGGGACTAGCGGGACCTACAATGAGCAGTTCTTC.